The 13 T cell receptor beta chains reported below all come from one sample, sequenced in a study of response to subunit inactivated influenza vaccine. TCRdb re-derived calls from the RT-PCR reads in MiXCR, one entry per CDR3 protein. The data contain roughly 620,000 distinct CDR3 sequences, approximately 11% of them seen just once; the ten biggest clones take up approximately 10%. The same data also contributed to another study, on T cells expressing NK-cell markers. Per that study: The authors made TCR beta cDNA libraries by 5'RACE template switching. This switching added a universal primer site and UMIs.

Source: PBMCs from blood, taken on the day of vaccination. The receptors derive from a middle-aged man who received an inactivated influenza vaccine.

The sample holds a few counts of this clonotype. The chain recombines TRBV5-1 with TRBJ2-5, with TRBD2 matching 8 bases. Trimming removed 4 bases from V and 0 bases from J; junction bases left unmatched: 2. CDR3 length: 14 amino acids. Per the germline V gene, CDR1 is SGHRS and CDR2 is YFSETQ. The CDR3: CASSGGRYQETQYF. For the CDR3, the DNA is TGCGCCAGCAGCGGCGGGAGGTACCAAGAGACCCAGTACTTC.

This clonotype was detected a few times. This chain connects TRBV6-2 or TRBV6-3 to TRBJ2-1; D is perhaps TRBD1 (5 bases). V was pared by 5 bases and J by 8 bases, with 16 bases between. Per germline, CDR1 MNHEY and CDR2 SVGEGT. The CDR3 length is 14 residues. The CDR3 DNA reads TGTGCCAGCAGTCTTCAGGGTCATGGGTATGAGCAGTTCTTC. Protein: CASSLQGHGYEQFF.

V gene TRBV20-1 combines with J gene TRBJ2-7, with TRBD1 identical over 7 bases. The CDR3 has 15 amino acids. Losses at the gene ends were 6 bases for V and 2 bases for J; bases not matched to a gene: 13. Germline V gene data show CDR1 as DFQATT and CDR2 as SNEGSKA (reference sequence). CDR3 region: CSATTGPLGAYEQYF. The CDR3 DNA reads TGCAGTGCGACGACAGGGCCACTTGGAGCCTACGAGCAGTACTTC.

This clonotype came up many times. The chain combines TRBV12-3 or TRBV12-4 with TRBJ1-2, with 7 bases fitting TRBD1. The CDR3 is made up of 12 amino acids. The V gene end was trimmed by 6 bases and the J gene end by 8 bases; junction bases not matched to a gene: 6. The CDR3 here is CASRTTGSGYTF. In DNA, the CDR3 is TGTGCCAGCAGGACGACAGGGTCCGGCTACACCTTC.

This clonotype was counted only a few times. The chain uses TRBV7-9 and TRBJ1-5; the D is unclear. The ends were cut back, 1 base at V and 0 bases at J, with 10 bases in the middle. There are 16 residues in the CDR3. Looked up from germline, CDR1 is SEHNR and CDR2 is FQNEAQ (reference sequence). The CDR3 nucleotides are TGTGCCAGCAGCTTAGTGTACCAGTTTAGCAATCAGCCCCAGCATTTT. Translation: CASSLVYQFSNQPQHF.

The table lists this clonotype with a few counts. The V gene is TRBV12-3 or TRBV12-4, the J gene TRBJ1-1; no definite D call. The V and J ends lost 0 bases and 6 bases respectively, with 14 bases between them. This CDR3 spans 15 amino acids. DNA for the CDR3: TGTGCCAGCAGTTTAGCGCGGTCAGAACCCCCTGAAGCTTTCTTT. Protein product: CASSLARSEPPEAFF.

This clonotype was recorded a few times. This chain connects TRBV7-8 to TRBJ2-3, with 8 bases lining up with TRBD2. Germline V gives CDR1 SGHVS, CDR2 FQNEAQ. The CDR3 covers 16 residues. With 1 base clipped from V and 3 bases from J, the junction kept 6 bases outside the gene matches. CDR3 region: CASSLVVPSGTDTQYF. CDR3 DNA sequence: TGTGCCAGCAGCTTAGTGGTGCCTAGCGGGACAGATACGCAGTATTTT.

This clonotype was detected many times. V usage is TRBV7-9 and J usage is TRBJ2-1; no definite D call. The germline V and J ends were trimmed by 10 bases and 8 bases, with 18 bases remaining between them. The germline V gene encodes CDR1 SEHNR and CDR2 FQNEAQ (reference sequence). The CDR3 consists of 13 residues. The CDR3, as DNA: TGTGCCACCAGAACGGCTAGTGGTCATGAGCAGTTCTTC. Translated, it gives CATRTASGHEQFF.

In this sample, this clonotype turned up a few times. The rearrangement links TRBV28 to TRBJ2-3; D is unclear. There are 13 residues in the CDR3. Trimming shortened V by 0 bases and J by 11 bases, and 12 bases separated the two germline ends. Germline V gene sequence: CDR1 MDHEN, CDR2 SYDVKM. The CDR3 nucleotides read TGTGCCAGCAGTTTATGGGACCCCCGCGGGCAGTATTTT. Translating gives CASSLWDPRGQYF.

This clonotype has ten or more counts. This chain joins TRBV5-1 and TRBJ2-1; 7 bases fit TRBD1. Germline CDR1 and CDR2: SGHRS and YFSETQ. With V trimmed by 6 bases and J by 7 bases, 7 bases remained unmatched. The CDR3 totals 13 residues. The CDR3 loop is CASNLDRVNEQFF. The CDR3 DNA reads as TGCGCCAGCAACCTAGACAGGGTGAATGAGCAGTTCTTC.

At least ten counts were recorded for this clonotype. The gene calls are TRBV12-3 or TRBV12-4 and TRBJ1-1; no clear D gene. The V end was cut by 2 bases, the J end by 2 bases, with 6 bases between. CDR3 length: 13 residues. The CDR3 DNA is TGTGCCAGCAGTTTAACCCTCAACACTGAAGCTTTCTTT. Its translation is CASSLTLNTEAFF.

The rearrangement uses TRBV6-2 or TRBV6-3 and TRBJ2-7; D ambiguous. CDR3 length: 16 amino acids. Germline V gives CDR1 MNHEY, CDR2 SVGEGT. V lost 0 bases, J lost 6 bases, and 18 bases lay in between. In nucleotides, the CDR3 is TGTGCCAGCAGTTACTCAAGCTTGGGAACCCGGAGCGAGCAGTACTTC. The encoded protein is CASSYSSLGTRSEQYF.

This chain connects TRBV20-1 to TRBJ1-1; D might be TRBD1 (5 bases). Germline V gene sequence: CDR1 DFQATT, CDR2 SNEGSKA (reference sequence). The CDR3 is made up of 14 amino acids. Trimming shortened V by 3 bases and J by 8 bases, and 19 bases separated the two germline ends. In DNA, the CDR3 is TGCAGTGCTAGGCCGGACAAGCGGCGGGAGGAAGCTTTCTTT. Its protein is CSARPDKRREEAFF.